Listed below are T cell receptor beta chains from one sample, sequenced in a study of T cell repertoires in cytomegalovirus infection. No antigens are known for them. In TCRdb, the reads were re-called with MiXCR into one record per CDR3 protein. The sample has about 60,000 distinct CDR3 sequences, around 20% seen once; the top ten hold about 68%. The sequencing here drew on CD8+ T cells from cultured PBMCs, taken from culture after CMV antigen stimulation. The receptors were gathered from a human donor in good health (CMV status not recorded). Some clones in this sample may be carry-over from other donors' samples. Both conserved end residues are part of each CDR3. Fields, in order: V gene, J gene, CDR3 protein.

TRBV7-2	TRBJ2-5	CASSLGRGETQYF
TRBV3-1	TRBJ1-2	CASSQVPGQNYGYSF
TRBV7-9	TRBJ1-4	CASSSGGGEEKLFF
TRBV20-1	TRBJ2-1	CSASGGLDNEQFF
TRBV6-5	TRBJ2-7	CASSSRGQNYEQYF
TRBV19	TRBJ1-1	CASSIEGGSQISTEAFF
TRBV7-6	TRBJ2-1	CASSSGGLGGEQFF
TRBV5-5	TRBJ2-7	CASSLEWGIAYEQYF
TRBV29-1	TRBJ2-1	CSGGEREVPGGPHGPNEQFF
TRBV12-3/TRBV12-4	TRBJ2-2	CASSPVPSNTGELFF
TRBV15	TRBJ1-1	CATTLNDRVGSRGMNTEAFF
TRBV6-2/TRBV6-3	TRBJ2-7	CASRPLAGRSYEQYF
TRBV19	TRBJ1-5	CASSTLDSNQPQHF
TRBV4-1	TRBJ2-3	CASSQEGLAGTRTDTQYF
TRBV7-2	TRBJ2-3	CASSLAALAGVPDTQYF
TRBV2	TRBJ1-1	CASSDRGDGTEAFF
TRBV6-5	TRBJ1-4	CASRDDDAGEKLFF
TRBV10-1	TRBJ2-1	CASSALASGGVGQFF
TRBV29-1	TRBJ2-7	CSVEIQAWEQYF
TRBV7-2	TRBJ1-2	CASSSQGYGYTF
TRBV27	TRBJ2-7	CASSLSTGPYEQYF
TRBV7-9	TRBJ2-5	CASSLGDWSGGPETQYF
TRBV7-9	TRBJ2-2	CASSARDRAQTRTGELFF
TRBV7-9	TRBJ2-2	CASSSPAGPGELFF
TRBV6-2/TRBV6-3	TRBJ2-7	CASTSREWSEQYF
TRBV11-2	TRBJ2-7	CASSHRVSDLYEQYF
TRBV18	TRBJ1-5	CASSPTGYYQPQHF
TRBV6-1	TRBJ2-1	CASSFLRLPNEQFF
TRBV6-1	TRBJ2-6	CASSEVQGTGANVLTF
TRBV27	TRBJ1-5	CASSQGYSNQPQHF
TRBV28	TRBJ2-3	CASSFLAGTDTQYF
TRBV6-2/TRBV6-3	TRBJ2-3	CASIGGGYTDTQYF